This TCR beta chain was captured in a study of T cell changes during pregnancy in multiple sclerosis. The assay was immunoSEQ multiplex PCR, and TCRdb's table has in-frame clones only and misses some. The sample holds around 50,000 clones, around 89% seen once. The germline V gene encodes CDR1 LNHDA and CDR2 SQIVND (reference sequence). CDR3 length: 16 residues. V dropped 4 bases and J dropped 1; count of bases not matched to a gene: 6. The sample was CD8+ T cells from peripheral blood mononuclear cells, taken in the second trimester of pregnancy. The chain carries TRBV19 and TRBJ2-1; 8 bases match TRBD2. This clonotype originated in a female donor with multiple sclerosis, enrolled in a pregnancy study. CDR3 loop: CASSTSAGGSYNEQFF. The CDR3 DNA reads as TGTGCCAGTAGTACCTCGGCGGGGGGTTCCTACAATGAGCAGTTCTTC.